The clone carrying this T cell receptor beta chain was detected ten times or more. The antigen is undetermined. This entry comes from a study of response to subunit inactivated influenza vaccine. Study observations and caveats: Each seasonal flu vaccination may recruit only limited new T cells, authors suggested.

CDR1 and CDR2 (germline): SGHRS, YFSETQ. The CDR3 is 16 amino acids. V was cut by 0 bases and J by 2 bases, with 14 bases left in between. Using its own MiXCR run on the RT-PCR reads, TCRdb lists one record per CDR3 protein. The table includes around 710,000 distinct CDR3 sequences, about 15% detected once. The chain carries TRBV5-1 and TRBJ1-1; possibly TRBD1 for D (6 bases). This receptor was identified in a man in his fifties who received an inactivated influenza vaccine. The sample here was PBMCs from blood, taken 14 days before vaccination. CDR3 DNA: TGCGCCAGCAGCTTGGGGGCGGGGGCGGTTAACACTGAAGCTTTCTTT. Protein: CASSLGAGAVNTEAFF.